The next 17 T cell receptor beta chains were all read from a single sample in a study of blood T cell repertoires in COVID-19. Using immunoSEQ multiplex PCR, the repertoire was profiled, and TCRdb retains in-frame clones only, with some absent. Counted here are some 100,000 clones, under 80% occurring once; the ten biggest clones make up 3% to 4.5%. Sequencing was performed on peripheral blood. These receptors all come from a man between 65 and 85 years old with COVID-19, enrolled during active disease.

The rearrangement links TRBV28 to TRBJ2-1; unclear D gene. Looked up from germline, CDR1 is MDHEN and CDR2 is SYDVKM. This CDR3 region has 15 residues. V dropped 2 bases and J dropped 8 bases, with 16 bases sitting between them. This chain's CDR3 is CASSLSGSASYEQFF. For the CDR3, the DNA is TGTGCCAGCAGTTTAAGTGGCAGCGCGAGCTATGAGCAGTTCTTC.

This clone is labeled medium-sized. The chain has TRBV2 and TRBJ1-1; possibly TRBD1 for D (6 bases). V lost 6 bases and J lost 4, with 18 bases in between. CDR1 is SNHLY and CDR2 is FYNNEI in the germline V gene. The CDR3 is 15 amino acids. The chain's CDR3 is CASRPGGGLGTEAFF. The CDR3 bases are TGTGCCAGCAGACCGGGAGGGGGATTGGGCACTGAAGCTTTCTTT. The variable domain in full, with the rest retrieved from reference TRBV2 and TRBJ1-1, is EPEVTQTPSHQVTQMGQEVILRCVPISNHLYFYWYRQILGQKVEFLVSFYNNEISEKSEIFDDQFSVERPDGSNFTLKIRSTKLEDSAMYFCASRPGGGLGTEAFFGQGTRLTVV.

V gene TRBV6-5 combines with J gene TRBJ2-5; D may be TRBD2 (6 bases). Germline loops: CDR1 MNHEY, CDR2 SVGAGI. The CDR3 runs to 14 residues. The V end lost 0 bases, the J end lost 6 bases, and 11 bases lay between the germline ends. Here the CDR3 reads CASSYSAGRKTQYF. CDR3 in DNA: TGTGCCAGCAGTTACTCGGCAGGGAGGAAGACCCAGTACTTC.

The chain uses TRBV24-1 and TRBJ2-5, with 10 bases aligning to TRBD1. Looked up from germline, CDR1 is KGHDR and CDR2 is SFDVKD. The V gene end was trimmed by 4 bases and the J gene end by 3 bases; junction bases not matched to a gene: 4. The CDR3 has 15 residues. CDR3: CATSEPGQGKETQYF. CDR3 bases: TGTGCCACCAGTGAGCCGGGACAGGGGAAAGAGACCCAGTACTTC.

The genes are TRBV28 and TRBJ2-3; tentatively, D is TRBD1 (8 bases). The CDR3 covers 19 residues. Germline V gene sequence: CDR1 MDHEN, CDR2 SYDVKM. V lost 5 bases to trimming and J lost 1 base, with 25 bases between them. The CDR3 spells CASSRGQGPREYGTDTQYF. In DNA form, the CDR3 reads TGTGCCAGCAGTCGAGGACAGGGTCCGCGGGAGTACGGCACAGATACGCAGTATTTT.

V usage is TRBV30 and J usage is TRBJ1-2, with 7 bases matching TRBD1. CDR1 is GTSNPN and CDR2 is SVGIG in the germline V gene (reference sequence). V gave up 0 bases and J gave up 4 bases; unmatched junction bases: 5. The CDR3 consists of 14 residues. The CDR3 DNA reads TGTGCCTGGAGTGTAGGGACAGAGAGCTATGGCTACACCTTC. Residues: CAWSVGTESYGYTF.

The chain joins TRBV4-2 to TRBJ1-2, with D possibly matching TRBD1 (6 bases). Germline CDR1 LGHNA, CDR2 YNFKEQ. V gave up 1 base and J gave up 4 bases, with 13 bases separating them. The CDR3 length is 15 residues. The DNA of the CDR3 is TGTGCCAGCAGCCAAGTACAGGGATCGGGCTATGGCTACACCTTC. This codes for CASSQVQGSGYGYTF.

This clone was counted at least ten times. The chain uses TRBV5-1 and TRBJ2-7, with 10 bases that match TRBD1. Per germline, CDR1 SGHRS and CDR2 YFSETQ. Unmatched junction bases numbered 6, after V lost 3 bases and J lost 3 bases. CDR3 length equals 15 residues. The DNA of the CDR3 is TGCGCCAGCAGCTCCGGGACAGGGGAGAACTACGAGCAGTACTTC. Translated, it gives CASSSGTGENYEQYF.

The chain carries TRBV3-1 (or the pseudogene TRBV3-2) and TRBJ1-4; possible D gene TRBD1, 5 bases. Trimming took off 4 bases at V and 5 bases at J, with 11 bases between the two ends. Germline-derived CDR1 and CDR2 are LGHDT and YNNKEL (reference sequence). The CDR3 has 14 amino acids. The CDR3 region is CASSRRTINEKLFF. CDR3 nucleotides: TGTGCCAGCAGCCGAAGGACAATAAATGAAAAACTGTTTTTT.

The chain has TRBV30 and TRBJ2-1; 7 bases are shared with TRBD2. The J segment lost 2 bases and the V segment lost 3 bases, leaving 13 bases of the junction unmatched. The CDR3 runs 17 residues. Per the germline V gene, CDR1 is GTSNPN and CDR2 is SVGIG (reference sequence). CDR3 region: CAWSRPLASGPYNEQFF. The CDR3 nucleotides read TGTGCCTGGAGCCGCCCCCTGGCTAGCGGACCCTACAATGAGCAGTTCTTC.

The V gene is TRBV6-5, the J gene TRBJ2-3; 9 nucleotides align to TRBD2. From germline, CDR1 is MNHEY and CDR2 SVGAGI. Trimming cost V 0 bases and J 5 bases; bases outside gene matches: 6. This CDR3 is 16 amino acids long. The CDR3 DNA sequence: TGTGCCAGCAGTTACTCCTTTAGCGGGAGTAGAGATACGCAGTATTTT. Amino acid sequence: CASSYSFSGSRDTQYF.

At least ten counts were recorded for this clone. The chain is built from TRBV19 and TRBJ1-6; D is unclear. V was pared by 6 bases and J by 8 bases, with 23 bases between. CDR1 and CDR2 (germline): LNHDA, SQIVND (reference sequence). This CDR3 region has 17 residues. CDR3 region: CASRAARFRQADSPLHF. The CDR3 DNA is TGTGCCAGTAGGGCCGCTCGTTTCCGACAAGCCGATTCACCCCTCCACTTT.

This chain joins TRBV19 and TRBJ1-5; D not resolved. The V end lost 1 base, the J end lost 2 bases, and 24 bases lay between the germline ends. This CDR3 is 20 amino acids long. Per germline, CDR1 LNHDA and CDR2 SQIVND (reference sequence). Here the CDR3 reads CASSIVISGGPRYGNQPQHF. In DNA form, the CDR3 reads TGTGCCAGTAGTATAGTCATCTCGGGTGGCCCTAGGTATGGCAATCAGCCCCAGCATTTT. The entire variable domain, with the rest obtained from reference TRBV19 and TRBJ1-5, is as follows: DGGITQSPKYLFRKEGQNVTLSCEQNLNHDAMYWYRQDPGQGLRLIYYSQIVNDFQKGDIAEGYSVSREKKESFPLTVTSAQKNPTAFYLCASSIVISGGPRYGNQPQHFGDGTRLSIL.

The V call is TRBV7-2, the J call TRBJ1-2; 7 positions match TRBD1. The CDR3 runs to 15 residues. J lost 6 bases, V lost 5 bases, and 12 bases had no gene match. Per the germline V gene, CDR1 is SGHTA and CDR2 is FQGNSA. The CDR3 coding sequence is TGTGCCAGCAGCGGGCTGGGCGGCAGGGGGAATGGCTACACCTTC. Amino acid sequence: CASSGLGGRGNGYTF.

The table lists this clone with a few counts. DNA for the CDR3: TGTGCCAGCAGTTATAAGGACAGGGAGAGGACGCTAGGAGGCTACACCTTC. It specifies CASSYKDRERTLGGYTF. The chain links TRBV7-9 to TRBJ1-2; 8 bases map to TRBD1. The V and J ends lost 6 bases and 8 bases, in that order; junction bases with no gene match: 20. This CDR3 has 17 residues. Germline V gene lookup returns CDR1 SEHNR and CDR2 FQNEAQ (reference sequence).

Here the CDR3 reads CASRAGEGTGELFF. The CDR3 DNA follows: TGCGCCAGCCGGGCGGGAGAAGGGACCGGGGAGCTGTTTTTT. The rearrangement links TRBV5-1 to TRBJ2-2, with 7 bases aligning to TRBD2. V lost 7 bases and J lost 5; bases outside the gene matches: 8. Per the germline V gene, CDR1 is SGHRS and CDR2 is YFSETQ. This CDR3 has 14 residues.

Many counts were recorded for this clone. The chain couples TRBV25-1 to TRBJ2-1; tentatively, D is TRBD1 (5 bases). From germline, CDR1 is MGHDK and CDR2 SYGVNS. The V end was cut by 5 bases, the J end by 0 bases, with 14 bases between. The CDR3 runs 16 residues. The CDR3 DNA follows: TGTGCCAGCAGTTCCCTACAGGCGAGCTCCTACAATGAGCAGTTCTTC. Residues: CASSSLQASSYNEQFF.